The T cell receptor (beta chain) under discussion was sequenced for a study of T cell responses to AZD1222 COVID-19 vaccine. Some clones are missing from TCRdb's copy, which holds only in-frame ones; the method was immunoSEQ multiplex PCR. This table holds some 150,000 clones, 90% found once. This CDR3 contains 11 residues. Per germline, CDR1 GTSNPN and CDR2 SVGIG (reference sequence). The V and J ends lost 0 bases and 8 bases respectively, with 7 bases between them. Regarding the study as a whole: Donors were chiefly white British, with a greater number of females, and clonal diversity was perhaps underestimated. Researchers report vaccine-associated CD4 TCRs spanning spike, with dominance at 160-218 and 743-854.

With respect to this clone: Its specificity is unknown. Other DNA sequences of this sample code for an identical CDR3.

The TCR was taken from an adult who received the AZD1222 COVID-19 vaccine. This sample comprised peripheral blood, obtained 28 days after the second AZD1222 dose. The rearrangement links TRBV30 to TRBJ1-2, with D hard to call. CDR3 sequence: CAWSVGGGYTF. CDR3 DNA sequence: TGTGCCTGGAGTGTTGGAGGCGGCTACACCTTC. Drawing the rest from reference TRBV30 and TRBJ1-2, the complete variable domain is SQTIHQWPATLVQPVGSPLSLECTVEGTSNPNLYWYRQAAGRGLQLLFYSVGIGQISSEVPQNLSASRPQDRQFILSSKKLLLSDSGFYLCAWSVGGGYTFGSGTRLTVV.